The 19 T cell receptor beta chains below were found in one sample sequenced in a study of cytomegalovirus exposure and HLA in healthy donors. The PCR had 60 Vbeta and 13 Jbeta primers. TCRdb keeps only in-frame clones here, not all; method: immunoSEQ multiplex PCR. The sample includes fewer than 200,000 clones, approximately 76% seen only once; the top ten take about 5%. The sample comprised PBMCs. These receptors were taken from a woman between 18 and 29 years old in good health and CMV-seropositive.

The rearrangement uses TRBV5-1 and TRBJ2-3, with D unresolved. Germline values: CDR1 SGHRS, CDR2 YFSETQ. The V end lost 6 bases, the J end lost 4 bases, and 15 bases lay between the germline ends. This CDR3 region has 14 residues. In DNA form, the CDR3 reads TGCGCCAGCAAGACGGCCAATGGGCCAGATACGCAGTATTTT. The encoded protein is CASKTANGPDTQYF.

This chain joins TRBV5-8 and TRBJ2-3, with TRBD1 matching over 7 bases. CDR3 length: 14 amino acids. The V gene's germline CDR1 is SGHTS and CDR2 YDEGEE. Trimming cost V 8 bases and J 0 bases; bases outside gene matches: 6. CDR3 sequence (DNA): TGTGCCAGACGGACAGGAACTAGCACAGATACGCAGTATTTT. Translating gives CARRTGTSTDTQYF. Using reference TRBV5-8 and TRBJ2-3 for the parts outside the CDR3, the full variable domain is EAGVTQSPTHLIKTRGQQATLRCSPISGHTSVYWYQQALGLGLQFLLWYDEGEERNRGNFPPRFSGRQFPNYSSELNVNALELEDSALYLCARRTGTSTDTQYFGPGTRLTVL.

This clone was seen just once. The chain combines TRBV5-5 with TRBJ1-1; 7 nucleotides line up with TRBD1. J gave up 0 bases and V 0 bases, and 5 bases lay outside the gene matches. This CDR3 spans 16 amino acids. The germline V gene has CDR1 SGHKS and CDR2 YYEKEE (reference sequence). The CDR3 DNA follows: TGTGCCAGCAGCTTGGTTCCGACAGGGATGAACACTGAAGCTTTCTTT. It codes for CASSLVPTGMNTEAFF.

The CDR3 DNA sequence: TGTGCCAGCAGCGGAGGACTAGCGGGCTCCTACAATGAGCAGTTCTTC. Encoded protein: CASSGGLAGSYNEQFF. The chain has TRBV9 and TRBJ2-1; 11 positions match TRBD2. Per germline, CDR1 SGDLS and CDR2 YYNGEE. The CDR3 sequence is 16 residues long. The V gene end was trimmed by 3 bases and the J gene end by 0 bases; junction bases not matched to a gene: 2.

The chain recombines TRBV29-1 with TRBJ2-2; 8 bases map to TRBD1. This CDR3 comprises 14 residues. V was pared by 4 bases and J by 6 bases, with 7 bases of the junction left unmatched. Germline V gives CDR1 SQVTM, CDR2 ANQGSEA. The CDR3 sequence: CSVARQGKAGELFF. As DNA, the CDR3 is TGCAGCGTTGCCCGACAGGGGAAGGCCGGGGAGCTGTTTTTT.

The chain couples TRBV6-6 to TRBJ1-2; perhaps TRBD1 as D (6 bases). This CDR3 is 14 amino acids long. The germline V gene encodes CDR1 MNHNY and CDR2 SVGAGI (reference sequence). Trimming pared 5 bases from V and 4 bases from J, leaving 14 bases between. CDR3 nucleotides: TGTGCCAGCAGTGTAACAGGGAGGGTCTATGGCTACACCTTC. This sequence encodes CASSVTGRVYGYTF.

A single count supports this clone. The J gene is TRBJ2-3, the V gene TRBV5-4, with 7 bases matching TRBD2. V trimming: 5 bases; J trimming: 2 bases; junction bases outside the gene matches: 8. Germline CDR1 reads SGHNT; CDR2 reads YYREEE (reference sequence). The CDR3 sequence is 15 residues long. CDR3 sequence: CASRYSGGDTDTQYF. In DNA, the CDR3 is TGTGCCAGCAGATACAGTGGGGGGGACACAGATACGCAGTATTTT.

This clone was seen more than once but under ten times. The V call is TRBV6-1, the J call TRBJ2-6; the match to TRBD1 covers 10 bases. The J segment lost 0 bases and the V segment lost 2 bases, leaving 4 bases of the junction unmatched. This CDR3 is 18 amino acids long. The germline V gene has CDR1 MNHNS and CDR2 SASEGT. CDR3 protein: CASSERTGGNSGANVLTF. The CDR3 DNA is TGTGCCAGCAGTGAAAGGACAGGGGGTAACTCTGGGGCCAACGTCCTGACTTTC.

The chain is built from TRBV5-4 and TRBJ2-7; the match to TRBD2 covers 9 bases. V lost 4 bases, J lost 2 bases, and 7 bases stayed unmatched. This CDR3 is built from 15 residues. The germline CDR1 and CDR2 sequences are SGHNT and YYREEE (reference sequence). This CDR3 reads CASSPSPSGTYEQYF. The CDR3 DNA sequence: TGTGCCAGCAGCCCAAGCCCTAGCGGGACCTACGAGCAGTACTTC.

This clone was observed a handful of times. The rearrangement links TRBV11-2 to TRBJ2-5; a possible D gene is TRBD1 (5 bases). Germline values: CDR1 SGHAT, CDR2 FQNNGV. This CDR3 contains 14 residues. With 0 bases removed from V and 6 bases from J, the gap between germline ends came to 11 bases. The CDR3 spells CASSLDTRVKTQYF. The CDR3 DNA is TGTGCCAGCAGCTTAGATACCAGGGTAAAGACCCAGTACTTC.

The chain carries TRBV5-4 and TRBJ2-7; 9 bases fit TRBD1. This CDR3 comprises 16 residues. V lost 0 bases to trimming and J lost 0 bases; unmatched junction nucleotides: 4. Germline loops: CDR1 SGHNT, CDR2 YYREEE (reference sequence). CDR3 DNA: TGTGCCAGCAGCTTGGGGGGACAGGGACCCTCCTACGAGCAGTACTTC. It translates to CASSLGGQGPSYEQYF. The full variable domain, rest sourced from reference TRBV5-4 and TRBJ2-7, is ETGVTQSPTHLIKTRGQQVTLRCSSQSGHNTVSWYQQALGQGPQFIFQYYREEENGRGNFPPRFSGLQFPNYSSELNVNALELDDSALYLCASSLGGQGPSYEQYFGPGTRLTVT.

The rearrangement joins TRBV5-4 to TRBJ2-5; weak D call: TRBD2 (6 bases). The germline CDR1 and CDR2 sequences are SGHNT and YYREEE (reference sequence). CDR3 length: 14 residues. V gave up 0 bases and J gave up 3 bases, with 9 bases separating them. The CDR3 spells CASSLEGGEETQYF. Here the CDR3 DNA reads TGTGCCAGCAGCTTGGAGGGCGGGGAAGAGACCCAGTACTTC.

This clone showed up just a few times. A read error may produce the germline difference seen at one junction end. The gene calls are TRBV7-7 and TRBJ2-1; TRBD2 aligns across 14 bases. The CDR3 runs to 17 residues. Per the germline V gene, CDR1 is SSHAT and CDR2 is FNYEAQ (reference sequence). This CDR3 reads CASSLLGLAGGSNEQFF. Here the CDR3 DNA reads TGTGCTAGCAGCTTACTAGGACTAGCGGGGGGCTCCAATGAGCAGTTCTTC.

The chain joins TRBV5-6 to TRBJ2-2; the D gene is possibly TRBD1 (5 bases). Trimming pared 0 bases from V and 3 bases from J, leaving 9 bases between. Germline assignment: CDR1 SGHDT and CDR2 YYEEEE. The CDR3 is 15 amino acids. The CDR3 nucleotides are TGTGCCAGCAGCTTGGTGGGGCTATACACCGGGGAGCTGTTTTTT. It specifies CASSLVGLYTGELFF. Based on the CDR3 plus reference TRBV5-6 and TRBJ2-2, the full variable domain is DAGVTQSPTHLIKTRGQQVTLRCSPKSGHDTVSWYQQALGQGPQFIFQYYEEEERQRGNFPDRFSGHQFPNYSSELNVNALLLGDSALYLCASSLVGLYTGELFFGEGSRLTVL.

This clone was recorded only once. The V call is TRBV9, the J call TRBJ2-3; 9 nucleotides align to TRBD2. CDR1 SGDLS and CDR2 YYNGEE come from the germline V gene. Trimming took 0 bases from V and 0 from J; bases not matched to a gene: 8. The length of the CDR3 is 18 residues. CDR3 nucleotide sequence: TGTGCCAGCAGCGTAGGGCGGGGGGGGCCCCTTAGCACAGATACGCAGTATTTT. It specifies CASSVGRGGPLSTDTQYF. Filled out from reference TRBV9 and TRBJ2-3, the complete variable domain reads DSGVTQTPKHLITATGQRVTLRCSPRSGDLSVYWYQQSLDQGLQFLIQYYNGEERAKGNILERFSAQQFPDLHSELNLSSLELGDSALYFCASSVGRGGPLSTDTQYFGPGTRLTVL.

This clone was counted a few times. This chain uses TRBV6-5 with TRBJ2-5; D is perhaps TRBD1 (5 bases). Germline CDR1 and CDR2: MNHEY and SVGAGI. V gave up 2 bases and J gave up 3 bases, with 10 bases separating them. There are 14 residues in the CDR3. This CDR3 is CASSYVQGKETQYF. Here the CDR3 DNA reads TGTGCCAGCAGTTACGTGCAGGGAAAAGAGACCCAGTACTTC.

The rearrangement uses TRBV9 and TRBJ2-2; D may be TRBD2 (7 bases). With 3 bases removed from V and 2 bases from J, the gap between germline ends came to 11 bases. This CDR3 has 15 residues. The germline gives CDR1 SGDLS, CDR2 YYNGEE. CDR3 in DNA: TGTGCCAGCAGCGAAGGGGGGGCCAACACCGGGGAGCTGTTTTTT. Its translation is CASSEGGANTGELFF.

CDR3 sequence reads: CASSQVGVTQYF. As DNA, the CDR3 is TGCGCCAGCAGCCAAGTGGGCGTGACCCAGTACTTC. The chain couples TRBV4-1 to TRBJ2-5; D gene uncertain. The CDR3 has 12 amino acids. CDR1 and CDR2 from the germline V gene are MGHRA and YSYEKL. Between the trimmed V and J ends, which lost 1 base and 7 bases, there was a span of 7 bases.

The V call is TRBV7-6, the J call TRBJ1-3; maybe TRBD1 (5 bases). CDR1 and CDR2 from the germline V gene are SGHVS and FNYEAQ. Trimming took 5 bases from V and 7 from J, leaving 24 bases between them. The CDR3 covers 17 residues. The DNA of the CDR3 is TGTGCCAGCAGCGGATTGATCTTTAGGGCGCCAGGGAACACCATATATTTT. Its protein is CASSGLIFRAPGNTIYF.